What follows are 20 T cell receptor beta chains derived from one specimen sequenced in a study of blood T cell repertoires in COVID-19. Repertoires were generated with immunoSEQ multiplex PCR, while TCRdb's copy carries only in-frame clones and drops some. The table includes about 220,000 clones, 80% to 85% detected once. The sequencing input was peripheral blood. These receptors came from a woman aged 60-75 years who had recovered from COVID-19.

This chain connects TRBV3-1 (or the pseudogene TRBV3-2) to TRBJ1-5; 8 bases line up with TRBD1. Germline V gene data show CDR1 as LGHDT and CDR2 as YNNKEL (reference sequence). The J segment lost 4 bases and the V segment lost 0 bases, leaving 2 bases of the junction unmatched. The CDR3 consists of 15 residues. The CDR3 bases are TGTGCCAGCAGCCAAGAGACAGGGGCGAATCAGCCCCAGCATTTT. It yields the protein CASSQETGANQPQHF.

The CDR3: CASSNYGKGQGNWAQHF. The CDR3 DNA sequence: TGTGCCAGCAGCAACTACGGGAAGGGACAGGGGAATTGGGCCCAGCATTTT. The chain has TRBV21-1 and TRBJ1-5; the table's D call of TRBD1 was not tested on the DNA. TRBV21-1 is marked as a pseudogene. The CDR3 is 17 residues long.

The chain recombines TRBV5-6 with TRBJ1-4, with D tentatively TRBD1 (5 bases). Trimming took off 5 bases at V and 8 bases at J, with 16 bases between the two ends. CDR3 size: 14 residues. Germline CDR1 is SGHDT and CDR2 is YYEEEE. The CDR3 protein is CASRWWGGSEKLFF. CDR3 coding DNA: TGTGCCAGCAGATGGTGGGGGGGAAGCGAAAAACTGTTTTTT.

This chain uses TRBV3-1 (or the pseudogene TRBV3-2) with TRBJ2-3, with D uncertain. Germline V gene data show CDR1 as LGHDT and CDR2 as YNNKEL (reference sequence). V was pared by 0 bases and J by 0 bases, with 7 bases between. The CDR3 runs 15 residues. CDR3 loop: CASSQEARSTDTQYF. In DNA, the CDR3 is TGTGCCAGCAGCCAAGAGGCTAGGAGCACAGATACGCAGTATTTT.

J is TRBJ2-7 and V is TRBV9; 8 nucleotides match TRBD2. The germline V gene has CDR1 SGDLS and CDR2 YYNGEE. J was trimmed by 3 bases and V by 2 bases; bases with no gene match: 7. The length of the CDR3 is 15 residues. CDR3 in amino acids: CASSVSGTRGYEQYF. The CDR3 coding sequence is TGTGCCAGCAGCGTCTCCGGGACTAGGGGCTACGAGCAGTACTTC.

The CDR3: CASQRRADTQYF. The CDR3 coding sequence is TGTGCCTCACAGAGGCGGGCGGATACGCAGTATTTT. This rearrangement joins TRBV6-5 to TRBJ2-3; tentatively, D is TRBD2 (5 bases). The CDR3 is 12 residues long. Germline V gene lookup returns CDR1 MNHEY and CDR2 SVGAGI. With 11 bases removed from V and 6 bases from J, the gap between germline ends came to 15 bases.

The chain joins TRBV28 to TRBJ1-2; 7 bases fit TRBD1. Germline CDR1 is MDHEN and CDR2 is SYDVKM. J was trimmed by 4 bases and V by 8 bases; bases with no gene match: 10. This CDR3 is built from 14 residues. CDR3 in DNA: TGTGCCAGCTCTGAAGGGACAGCCAGCTATGGCTACACCTTC. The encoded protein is CASSEGTASYGYTF.

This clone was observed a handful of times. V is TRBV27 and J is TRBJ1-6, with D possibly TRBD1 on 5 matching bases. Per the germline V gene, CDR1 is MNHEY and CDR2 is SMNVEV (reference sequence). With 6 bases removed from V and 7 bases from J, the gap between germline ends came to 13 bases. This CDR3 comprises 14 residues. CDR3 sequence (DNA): TGTGCCAGCAGACCCGGCGCAGGGAATTCACCCCTCCACTTT. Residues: CASRPGAGNSPLHF.

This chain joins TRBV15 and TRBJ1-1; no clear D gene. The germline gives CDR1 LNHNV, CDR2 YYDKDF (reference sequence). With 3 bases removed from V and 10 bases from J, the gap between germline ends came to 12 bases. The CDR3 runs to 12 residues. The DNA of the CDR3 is TGTGCCACCAGCAGGGAGGATATCGGAGCTTTCTTT. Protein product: CATSREDIGAFF. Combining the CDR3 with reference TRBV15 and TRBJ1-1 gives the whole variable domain DAMVIQNPRYQVTQFGKPVTLSCSQTLNHNVMYWYQQKSSQAPKLLFHYYDKDFNNEADTPDNFQSRRPNTSFCFLDIRSPGLGDTAMYLCATSREDIGAFFGQGTRLTVV.

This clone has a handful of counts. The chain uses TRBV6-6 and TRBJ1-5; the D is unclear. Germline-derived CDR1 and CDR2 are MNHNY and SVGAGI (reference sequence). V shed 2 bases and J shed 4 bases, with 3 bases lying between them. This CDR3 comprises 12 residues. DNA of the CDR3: TGTGCCAGCAGTTACCGTAATCAGCCCCAGCATTTT. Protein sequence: CASSYRNQPQHF.

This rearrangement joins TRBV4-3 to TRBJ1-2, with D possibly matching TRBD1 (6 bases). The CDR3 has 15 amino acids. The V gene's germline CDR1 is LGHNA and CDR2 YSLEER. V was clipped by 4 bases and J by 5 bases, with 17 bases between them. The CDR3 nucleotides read TGCGCCAGCAGCCGGAACGCAGGGGACCCATATGGCTACACCTTC. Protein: CASSRNAGDPYGYTF.

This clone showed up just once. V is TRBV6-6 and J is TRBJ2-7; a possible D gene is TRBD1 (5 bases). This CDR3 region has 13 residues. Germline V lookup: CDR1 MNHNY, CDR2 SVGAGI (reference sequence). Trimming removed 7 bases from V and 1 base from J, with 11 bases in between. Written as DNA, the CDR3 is TGTGCCAGCAAGAAGACAGCGTCCTACGAGCAGTACTTC. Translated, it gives CASKKTASYEQYF.

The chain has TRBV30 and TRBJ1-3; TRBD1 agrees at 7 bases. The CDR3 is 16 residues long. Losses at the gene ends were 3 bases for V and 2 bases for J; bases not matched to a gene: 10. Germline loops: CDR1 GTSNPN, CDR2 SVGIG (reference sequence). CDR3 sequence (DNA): TGTGCCTGGAGCCGGAGACAGGGTAATCCTGGAAACACCATATATTTT. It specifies CAWSRRQGNPGNTIYF.

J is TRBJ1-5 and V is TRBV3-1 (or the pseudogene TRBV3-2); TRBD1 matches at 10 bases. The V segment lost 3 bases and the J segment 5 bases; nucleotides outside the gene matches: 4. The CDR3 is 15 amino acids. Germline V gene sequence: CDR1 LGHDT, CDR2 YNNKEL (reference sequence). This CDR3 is CASSQMTGGDQPQHF. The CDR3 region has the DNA TGTGCCAGCAGCCAGATGACAGGGGGCGATCAGCCCCAGCATTTT.

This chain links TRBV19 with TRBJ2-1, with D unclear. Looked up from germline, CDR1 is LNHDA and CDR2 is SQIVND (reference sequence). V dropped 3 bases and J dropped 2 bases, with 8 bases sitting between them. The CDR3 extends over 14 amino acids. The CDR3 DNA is TGTGCCAGTAGTATTGGTGCTACCTACAATGAGCAGTTCTTC. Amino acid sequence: CASSIGATYNEQFF.

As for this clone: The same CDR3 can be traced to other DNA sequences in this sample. This chain's CDR3 is CASSLAGTAEETQYF. CDR3 DNA sequence: TGCGCCAGCAGCTTGGCCGGGACTGCCGAGGAGACCCAGTACTTC. The chain joins TRBV5-1 to TRBJ2-5, with D maybe TRBD2 (6 bases). V was shortened by 0 bases and J by 5 bases, with 14 bases between the two germline ends. Germline assignment: CDR1 SGHRS and CDR2 YFSETQ. This CDR3 spans 15 amino acids.

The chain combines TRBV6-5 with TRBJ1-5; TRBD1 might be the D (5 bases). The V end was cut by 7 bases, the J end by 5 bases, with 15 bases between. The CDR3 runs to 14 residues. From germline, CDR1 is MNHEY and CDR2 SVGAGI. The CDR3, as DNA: TGTGCCAGCACACAACAGGTCTCCGATCAGCCCCAGCATTTT. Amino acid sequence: CASTQQVSDQPQHF.

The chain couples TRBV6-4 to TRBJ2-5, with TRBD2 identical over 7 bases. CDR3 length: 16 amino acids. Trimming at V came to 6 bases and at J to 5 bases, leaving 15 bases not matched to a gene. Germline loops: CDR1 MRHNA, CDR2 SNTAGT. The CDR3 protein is CASSEGVAGPPETQYF. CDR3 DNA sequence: TGTGCCAGCAGCGAAGGGGTAGCGGGCCCCCCTGAGACCCAGTACTTC.

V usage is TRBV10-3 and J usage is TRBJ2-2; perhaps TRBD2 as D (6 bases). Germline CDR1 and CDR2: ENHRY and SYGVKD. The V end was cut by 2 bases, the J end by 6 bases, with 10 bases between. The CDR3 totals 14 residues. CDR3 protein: CAISEGLSAGELFF. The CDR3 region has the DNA TGTGCCATCAGTGAGGGACTATCTGCCGGGGAGCTGTTTTTT.

The CDR3 coding sequence is TGCGCCAGCAGCTTGGGACAGGGGAGCACTGAAGCTTTCTTT. It yields the protein CASSLGQGSTEAFF. The chain links TRBV5-1 to TRBJ1-1, with 8 bases identical to TRBD1. CDR3 size: 14 residues. Germline-derived CDR1 and CDR2 are SGHRS and YFSETQ. V trimming: 0 bases; J trimming: 4 bases; junction bases outside the gene matches: 2.